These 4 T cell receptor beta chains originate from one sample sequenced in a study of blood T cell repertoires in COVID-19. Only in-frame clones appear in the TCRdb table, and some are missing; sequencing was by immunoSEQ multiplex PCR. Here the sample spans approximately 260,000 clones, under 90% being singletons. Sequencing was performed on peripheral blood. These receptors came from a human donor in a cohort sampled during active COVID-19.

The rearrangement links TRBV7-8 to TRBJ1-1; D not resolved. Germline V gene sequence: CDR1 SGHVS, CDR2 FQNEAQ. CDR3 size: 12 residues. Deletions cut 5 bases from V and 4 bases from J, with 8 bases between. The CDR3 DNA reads TGTGCCAGCAGCGTTTCGAGCACTGAAGCTTTCTTT. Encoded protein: CASSVSSTEAFF.

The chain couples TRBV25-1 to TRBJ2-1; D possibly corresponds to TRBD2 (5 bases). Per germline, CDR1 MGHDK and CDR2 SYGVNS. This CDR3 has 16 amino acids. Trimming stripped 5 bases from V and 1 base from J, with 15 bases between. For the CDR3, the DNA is TGTGCCAGCAGTCCGGCCGGGGTTGGATCCTACAATGAGCAGTTCTTC. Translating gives CASSPAGVGSYNEQFF.

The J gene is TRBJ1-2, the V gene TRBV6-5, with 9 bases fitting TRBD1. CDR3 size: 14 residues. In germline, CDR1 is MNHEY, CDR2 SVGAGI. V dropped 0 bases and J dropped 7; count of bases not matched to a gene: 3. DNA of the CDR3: TGTGCCAGCAGTTACTCGACAGGGGGTTTTGGCTACACCTTC. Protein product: CASSYSTGGFGYTF.

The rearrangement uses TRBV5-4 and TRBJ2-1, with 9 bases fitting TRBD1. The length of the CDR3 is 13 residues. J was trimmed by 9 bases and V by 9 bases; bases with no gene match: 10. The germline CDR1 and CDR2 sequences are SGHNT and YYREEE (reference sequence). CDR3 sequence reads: CAMGQGRGVEQFF. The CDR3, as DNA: TGTGCCATGGGACAGGGTAGGGGGGTTGAGCAGTTCTTC.